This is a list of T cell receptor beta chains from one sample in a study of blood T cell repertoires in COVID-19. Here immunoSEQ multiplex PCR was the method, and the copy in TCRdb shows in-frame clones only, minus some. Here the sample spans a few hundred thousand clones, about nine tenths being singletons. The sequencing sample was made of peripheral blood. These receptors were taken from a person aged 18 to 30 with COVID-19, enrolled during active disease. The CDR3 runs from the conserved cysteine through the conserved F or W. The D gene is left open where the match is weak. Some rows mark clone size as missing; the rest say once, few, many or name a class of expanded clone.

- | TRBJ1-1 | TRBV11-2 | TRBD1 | CASSPGQGNGEAFF
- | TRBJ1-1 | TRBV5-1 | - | CASSSDRRNEAFF
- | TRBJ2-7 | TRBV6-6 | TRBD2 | CASTRRGGTYEQYF
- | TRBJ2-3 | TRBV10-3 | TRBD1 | CAISGDRVPGDTQYF
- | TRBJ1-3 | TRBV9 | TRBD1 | CASSGDSFSGNTIYF
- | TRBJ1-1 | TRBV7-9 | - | CASSEQGPTEAFF
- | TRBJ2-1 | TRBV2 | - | CASSELVYNEQFF
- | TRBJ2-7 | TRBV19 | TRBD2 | CASSSMALAGARPAEQYF
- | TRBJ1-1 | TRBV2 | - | CASRRDSEAFF
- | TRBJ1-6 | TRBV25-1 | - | CASSERYNSPLHF
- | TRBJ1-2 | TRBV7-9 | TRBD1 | CASRRTGDGYGYTF
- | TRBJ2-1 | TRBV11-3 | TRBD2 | CASSGVAGTNEQFF
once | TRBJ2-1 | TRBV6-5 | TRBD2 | CASTQLADEQFF
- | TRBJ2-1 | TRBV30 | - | CAWSRAANNEQFF
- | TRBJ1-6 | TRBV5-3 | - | CARTNDSPHGSPLHF
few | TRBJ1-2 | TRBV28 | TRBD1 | CASHRGNNYGYTF
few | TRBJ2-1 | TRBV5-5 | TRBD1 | CASSSAGTGGGNEQFF
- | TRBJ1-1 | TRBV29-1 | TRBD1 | CSVDGTGNTEAFF
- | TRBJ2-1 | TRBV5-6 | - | CASTERPADEQFF
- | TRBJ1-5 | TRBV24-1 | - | CATSDSLGGNQPQHF
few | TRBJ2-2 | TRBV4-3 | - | CASSPIIGSTGELFF
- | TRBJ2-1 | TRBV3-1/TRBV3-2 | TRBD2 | CASSQAMELAANNEQFF
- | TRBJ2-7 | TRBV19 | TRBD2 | CASSMGLAGAVEQYF
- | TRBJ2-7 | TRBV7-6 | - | CASTLARGYEQYF
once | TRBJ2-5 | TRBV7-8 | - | CASSLGPGLQETQYF
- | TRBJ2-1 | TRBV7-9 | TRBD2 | CASSSGLAGNNEQFF
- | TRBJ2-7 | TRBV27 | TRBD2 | CASSPWESGRLSEQYF
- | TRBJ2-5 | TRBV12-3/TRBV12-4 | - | CASSLGLQETQYF
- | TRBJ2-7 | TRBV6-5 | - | CASSYSLQGYTYEQYF
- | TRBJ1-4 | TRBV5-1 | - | CASSLQGSATNEKLFF
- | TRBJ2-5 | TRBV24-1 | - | CATSDSLIQETQYF
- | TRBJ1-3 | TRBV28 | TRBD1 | CASSPGGANSGNTIYF
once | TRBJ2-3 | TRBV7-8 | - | CASSGHFLDTQYF
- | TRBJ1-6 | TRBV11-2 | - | CASSPGQPYNSPLHF
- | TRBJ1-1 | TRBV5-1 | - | CASKTTGSKAEAFF
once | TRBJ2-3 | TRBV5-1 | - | CASSLNSLNTQYF
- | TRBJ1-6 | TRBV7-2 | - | CASSIQGSSPLHF
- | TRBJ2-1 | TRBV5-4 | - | CASTLGTSSYNEQFF
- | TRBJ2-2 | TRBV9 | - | CASSTGGPGELFF
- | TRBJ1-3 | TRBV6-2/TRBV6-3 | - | CASSYAQGGNTIYF
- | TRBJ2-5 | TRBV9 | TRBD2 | CASSVSAGATETQYF
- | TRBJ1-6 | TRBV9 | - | CASSVRRVNSPLHF
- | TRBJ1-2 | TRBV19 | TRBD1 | CASSTLRQGPNYGYTF
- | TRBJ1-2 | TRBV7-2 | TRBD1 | CASSNRGPNYGYTF
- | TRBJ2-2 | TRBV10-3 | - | CAIIKETEGGELFF
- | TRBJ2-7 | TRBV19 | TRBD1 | CASSIGGTGDNEQYF
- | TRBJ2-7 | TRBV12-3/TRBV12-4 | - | CASSSGSYEQYF
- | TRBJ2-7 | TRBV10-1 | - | CASSVVNGTYEQYF
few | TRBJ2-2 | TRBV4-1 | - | CASSPPGGTGELFF
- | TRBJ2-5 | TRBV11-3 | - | CASSLSVQETQYF
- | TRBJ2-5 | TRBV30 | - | CAWSEGGGGETQYF